The rows below give T cell receptor beta chains drawn from one sample of a study of blood T cell repertoires in COVID-19. The data were produced by immunoSEQ multiplex PCR, yet TCRdb's version contains in-frame clones alone and is incomplete. The sample consists of 270,000 or so clones, roughly 81% of them appearing once. The sequencing sample was made of PBMCs or T cells enriched from blood (not recorded which). These receptor sequences come from a woman between 50 and 59 years old who had been exposed to COVID-19. Each CDR3 is given with its conserved first and last residue. D genes are given only for firm matches. A row's size may be missing; if present it is once, few, many or a size class.

V gene: TRBV19
clone size: -
J gene: TRBJ2-5
D gene: -
CDR3 DNA: TGTGCCAGCTCACAGGGTCTGGAAGAGACCCAGTACTTC
CDR3 protein: CASSQGLEETQYF

V gene: TRBV7-9
clone size: -
J gene: TRBJ1-5
D gene: -
CDR3 DNA: TGTGCCAGCAGCTTATACACAGAGTCTTATAGCAATCAGCCCCAGCATTTT
CDR3 protein: CASSLYTESYSNQPQHF

V gene: TRBV7-6
clone size: -
J gene: TRBJ1-3
D gene: -
CDR3 DNA: TGTGCCGTCCATGCTGGAAACACCATATATTTT
CDR3 protein: CAVHAGNTIYF

V gene: TRBV18
clone size: -
J gene: TRBJ2-1
D gene: TRBD2
CDR3 DNA: TGTGCCAGCTTTAGGTTCCCTAGCGGGGGCTACAATGAGCAGTTCTTC
CDR3 protein: CASFRFPSGGYNEQFF

V gene: TRBV5-1
clone size: -
J gene: TRBJ1-1
D gene: -
CDR3 DNA: TGCGCCAGCAGCTTGGACAGGTTGCGCGAAGCTTTCTTT
CDR3 protein: CASSLDRLREAFF

V gene: TRBV7-8
clone size: -
J gene: TRBJ1-2
D gene: -
CDR3 DNA: TGTGCCAGCAGCTTAGGAGAGAACTATGGCTACACCTTC
CDR3 protein: CASSLGENYGYTF

V gene: TRBV10-3
clone size: few
J gene: TRBJ1-2
D gene: -
CDR3 DNA: TGTGCCATCAGTGAACCCACAGGGCGGGTTGGCTACACCTTC
CDR3 protein: CAISEPTGRVGYTF

V gene: TRBV7-2
clone size: -
J gene: TRBJ2-5
D gene: TRBD1
CDR3 DNA: TGTGCCAGCAGTTTTGACAGGGGCAGGCAAGAGACCCAGTACTTC
CDR3 protein: CASSFDRGRQETQYF

V gene: TRBV12-5
clone size: -
J gene: TRBJ2-1
D gene: TRBD2
CDR3 DNA: TGTGCTAGTTCGACTAGCGGGCATATGAATGAGCAGTTCTTC
CDR3 protein: CASSTSGHMNEQFF

V gene: TRBV11-2
clone size: -
J gene: TRBJ1-1
D gene: -
CDR3 DNA: TGTGCCAGCAGCTCTCTAAGGGAGGGATACACTGAAGCTTTCTTT
CDR3 protein: CASSSLREGYTEAFF

V gene: TRBV19
clone size: -
J gene: TRBJ1-1
D gene: -
CDR3 DNA: TGTGCCAGTAGACTCCCAGGGCTAAATACTGAAGCTTTCTTT
CDR3 protein: CASRLPGLNTEAFF

V gene: TRBV15
clone size: -
J gene: TRBJ1-2
D gene: -
CDR3 DNA: TGTGCCACCAGCGGACCCGGGGGTAATGGCTACACCTTC
CDR3 protein: CATSGPGGNGYTF

V gene: TRBV21-1
clone size: many
J gene: TRBJ2-5
D gene: -
CDR3 DNA: TGTCTCTACAAAAGTTGCGTTCCTCCGGGAGCGGAGGGCAAAAAAGAGACCCAGTACTTC
CDR3 protein: CLYKSCVPPGAEGKKETQYF

V gene: TRBV18
clone size: -
J gene: TRBJ1-1
D gene: -
CDR3 DNA: TGTGCCAGCTCACCAGAGGTTAACATGAACACTGAAGCTTTCTTT
CDR3 protein: CASSPEVNMNTEAFF

V gene: TRBV10-3
clone size: -
J gene: TRBJ1-1
D gene: TRBD1
CDR3 DNA: TGTGCCATCAGCGCAGACAGGGGACCTGAAGCTTTCTTT
CDR3 protein: CAISADRGPEAFF

V gene: TRBV19
clone size: -
J gene: TRBJ1-4
D gene: -
CDR3 DNA: TGTGCCAGTAAATGGGCCCCTAATGAAAAACTGTTTTTT
CDR3 protein: CASKWAPNEKLFF

V gene: TRBV4-1
clone size: few
J gene: TRBJ2-5
D gene: -
CDR3 DNA: TGCGCCAGCAGCCATCACGGACTGGAGGCGGAGACCCAGTACTTC
CDR3 protein: CASSHHGLEAETQYF

V gene: TRBV5-5
clone size: -
J gene: TRBJ2-3
D gene: TRBD1
CDR3 DNA: TGTGCCAGCAGCTTGATAGGACAGGCTACAGATACGCAGTATTTT
CDR3 protein: CASSLIGQATDTQYF

V gene: TRBV5-4
clone size: -
J gene: TRBJ2-7
D gene: TRBD2
CDR3 DNA: TGTGCCAGCAGCTTGGCCGGAGCTAGCGGGGGGTACGAGCAGTACTTC
CDR3 protein: CASSLAGASGGYEQYF

V gene: TRBV5-1
clone size: -
J gene: TRBJ1-1
D gene: TRBD1
CDR3 DNA: TGCGCCAGCAGCTACCCGACAGGGACCAACACTGAAGCTTTCTTT
CDR3 protein: CASSYPTGTNTEAFF

V gene: TRBV24-1
clone size: once
J gene: TRBJ1-1
D gene: -
CDR3 DNA: TGTGCCACCAGCTCTCATCCGGGAAGTGAAGCTTTCTTT
CDR3 protein: CATSSHPGSEAFF

V gene: TRBV7-9
clone size: -
J gene: TRBJ1-6
D gene: -
CDR3 DNA: TGTGCCAGCAGCTTATTCATATGGCAGAATAATTCACCCCTCCACTTT
CDR3 protein: CASSLFIWQNNSPLHF

V gene: TRBV6-5
clone size: -
J gene: TRBJ2-1
D gene: -
CDR3 DNA: TGTGCCACCAGCGTTAGAAAGTCCTACAATGAGCAGTTCTTC
CDR3 protein: CATSVRKSYNEQFF

V gene: TRBV2
clone size: once
J gene: TRBJ2-3
D gene: TRBD1
CDR3 DNA: TGTGCCAGCAGAGATTGGGACAGCCTCCTCACAGATACGCAGTATTTT
CDR3 protein: CASRDWDSLLTDTQYF

V gene: TRBV5-1
clone size: -
J gene: TRBJ1-1
D gene: -
CDR3 DNA: TGCGCCAGCAGCCCCTGGGGGGGGAACACTGAAGCTTTCTTT
CDR3 protein: CASSPWGGNTEAFF

V gene: TRBV5-5
clone size: -
J gene: TRBJ1-2
D gene: -
CDR3 DNA: TGTGCCAGCAGCTTGACCGGCTATGGCTACACCTTC
CDR3 protein: CASSLTGYGYTF

V gene: TRBV29-1
clone size: -
J gene: TRBJ1-1
D gene: -
CDR3 DNA: TGCAGCGTGTCCACAGGGCCCCCTCCTGAAGCTTTCTTT
CDR3 protein: CSVSTGPPPEAFF

V gene: TRBV11-2
clone size: -
J gene: TRBJ1-5
D gene: -
CDR3 DNA: TGTGCCAGCAGCCGCGACAGGAATCAGCCCCAGCATTTT
CDR3 protein: CASSRDRNQPQHF

V gene: TRBV19
clone size: -
J gene: TRBJ2-3
D gene: -
CDR3 DNA: TGTGCCAGTAGTATAGATGGGGCAGGACCACGCAAGGCAGATACGCAGTATTTT
CDR3 protein: CASSIDGAGPRKADTQYF

V gene: TRBV7-2
clone size: -
J gene: TRBJ2-3
D gene: TRBD2
CDR3 DNA: TGTGCCAGCAGCTCTAGCGGGGGGGTTTCAGATACGCAGTATTTT
CDR3 protein: CASSSSGGVSDTQYF

V gene: TRBV2
clone size: once
J gene: TRBJ1-1
D gene: -
CDR3 DNA: TGTGCCAGCGGCGCCGGGGGTTTGAACACTGAAGCTTTCTTT
CDR3 protein: CASGAGGLNTEAFF

V gene: TRBV10-3
clone size: few
J gene: TRBJ1-2
D gene: TRBD1
CDR3 DNA: TGTGCCATCAGTGAGTCCCAGGGGGCTCGAGGCTACACCTTC
CDR3 protein: CAISESQGARGYTF

V gene: TRBV10-3
clone size: -
J gene: TRBJ1-2
D gene: -
CDR3 DNA: TGTGCCATCAGTCTCAGGGCGAACTATGGCTACACCTTC
CDR3 protein: CAISLRANYGYTF

V gene: TRBV4-1
clone size: -
J gene: TRBJ1-1
D gene: -
CDR3 DNA: TGCGCCACCTCGGACAGCATGAACACTGAAGCTTTCTTT
CDR3 protein: CATSDSMNTEAFF

V gene: TRBV4-3
clone size: once
J gene: TRBJ1-2
D gene: -
CDR3 DNA: TGCGCCAGCAGCCAAACTGGGGGGTTGTATGGCTACACCTTC
CDR3 protein: CASSQTGGLYGYTF

V gene: TRBV12-5
clone size: once
J gene: TRBJ2-5
D gene: TRBD1
CDR3 DNA: TGTGCTAGTGGTTTGGATGGGACAGGGACCCAAGAGACCCAGTACTTC
CDR3 protein: CASGLDGTGTQETQYF

V gene: TRBV5-1
clone size: few
J gene: TRBJ2-7
D gene: TRBD2
CDR3 DNA: TGCGCCAGCAGCTTGGCGGGACTAGCGGGGTACGAGCAGTACTTC
CDR3 protein: CASSLAGLAGYEQYF

V gene: TRBV6-1
clone size: -
J gene: TRBJ2-7
D gene: -
CDR3 DNA: TGTGCCAGCAGTGAATCTGTGGGGGGGCCAAGCCACGAGCAGTACTTC
CDR3 protein: CASSESVGGPSHEQYF

V gene: TRBV5-6
clone size: -
J gene: TRBJ2-5
D gene: TRBD1
CDR3 DNA: TGTGCCAGCAGCGTCTACCGGGACAGACAAGAGACCCAGTACTTC
CDR3 protein: CASSVYRDRQETQYF

V gene: TRBV27
clone size: -
J gene: TRBJ2-1
D gene: TRBD2
CDR3 DNA: TGTGCCAGCAGTCCGGACCCTGCGGGGAGGGGTGAGCAGTTCTTC
CDR3 protein: CASSPDPAGRGEQFF

V gene: TRBV5-1
clone size: few
J gene: TRBJ2-3
D gene: -
CDR3 DNA: TGCGCCAGCAGCTTGGTGCGGTCCACAGATACGCAGTATTTT
CDR3 protein: CASSLVRSTDTQYF

V gene: TRBV5-6
clone size: -
J gene: TRBJ1-4
D gene: TRBD1
CDR3 DNA: TGTGCCAGCAGCCCTGGACAGGGTAATGAAAAACTGTTTTTT
CDR3 protein: CASSPGQGNEKLFF

V gene: TRBV12-3/TRBV12-4
clone size: -
J gene: TRBJ2-7
D gene: -
CDR3 DNA: TGTGCCAGCAGTTTATACGGGGACGAGCAGTACTTC
CDR3 protein: CASSLYGDEQYF

V gene: TRBV19
clone size: -
J gene: TRBJ2-2
D gene: TRBD1
CDR3 DNA: TGTGCCAGTAGGACGGACAGGGGGACCGGGGAGCTGTTTTTT
CDR3 protein: CASRTDRGTGELFF

V gene: TRBV6-1
clone size: -
J gene: TRBJ1-5
D gene: -
CDR3 DNA: TGTGCCAGCAGTGGTCGAAGGGGTGCAGCCCCTAGCAATCAGCCCCAGCATTTT
CDR3 protein: CASSGRRGAAPSNQPQHF

V gene: TRBV5-8
clone size: -
J gene: TRBJ2-1
D gene: TRBD1
CDR3 DNA: TGTGCCAGCAGCCGAGGGGGACAGGGTTACAATGAGCAGTTCTTC
CDR3 protein: CASSRGGQGYNEQFF

V gene: TRBV6-5
clone size: -
J gene: TRBJ1-5
D gene: -
CDR3 DNA: TGTGCCAGCAGTCGCCAGGGGTTGGACCAGCCCCAGCATTTT
CDR3 protein: CASSRQGLDQPQHF

V gene: TRBV5-6
clone size: -
J gene: TRBJ1-2
D gene: -
CDR3 DNA: TGTGCCAGCAGCTTGGAAGGGACACTTAACTATGGCTACACCTTC
CDR3 protein: CASSLEGTLNYGYTF

V gene: TRBV4-3
clone size: -
J gene: TRBJ2-1
D gene: -
CDR3 DNA: TGCGCCAGCAGCCAAGAAGAGTCGTCCGTGAGTGAGCAGTTCTTC
CDR3 protein: CASSQEESSVSEQFF

V gene: TRBV18
clone size: -
J gene: TRBJ2-7
D gene: -
CDR3 DNA: TGTGCCAGCTCACCGAATCGAGGGGGCGAGCAGTACTTC
CDR3 protein: CASSPNRGGEQYF

V gene: TRBV5-1
clone size: -
J gene: TRBJ1-3
D gene: TRBD1
CDR3 DNA: TGCGCCAGCAGCCTACTAGGGGGCGAGGTAGCTGGAAACACCATATATTTT
CDR3 protein: CASSLLGGEVAGNTIYF

V gene: TRBV5-1
clone size: -
J gene: TRBJ1-1
D gene: -
CDR3 DNA: TGCGCCAGCAGCTTCAGGGCGGGGAGAAACACTGAAGCTTTCTTT
CDR3 protein: CASSFRAGRNTEAFF

V gene: TRBV19
clone size: -
J gene: TRBJ1-2
D gene: TRBD1
CDR3 DNA: TGTGCCAGTGTCCCGGGACAGGGGGTCTATGGCTACACCTTC
CDR3 protein: CASVPGQGVYGYTF

V gene: TRBV10-3
clone size: -
J gene: TRBJ1-1
D gene: TRBD1
CDR3 DNA: TGTGCCATCAGCAGACAGGGGGCGAACACTGAAGCTTTCTTT
CDR3 protein: CAISRQGANTEAFF

V gene: TRBV11-3
clone size: -
J gene: TRBJ2-1
D gene: -
CDR3 DNA: TGTGCCAGCAGCAGGGGGGGCGGCAGGGGAGGCGAGCAGTTCTTC
CDR3 protein: CASSRGGGRGGEQFF

V gene: TRBV7-2
clone size: -
J gene: TRBJ2-2
D gene: TRBD2
CDR3 DNA: TGTGCCAGCAGCTTAAAGCGGGGAGGGACCGGGGAGCTGTTTTTT
CDR3 protein: CASSLKRGGTGELFF

V gene: TRBV10-2
clone size: once
J gene: TRBJ2-5
D gene: TRBD2
CDR3 DNA: TGCGCCAGCAGTGACATAGCGGGGGGGCGTGAGACCCAGTACTTC
CDR3 protein: CASSDIAGGRETQYF